This T cell receptor beta chain comes out of a study of T cell repertoires in cytomegalovirus infection. About the research overall: Public signatures in TCR beta pointed to CMV infection and matching HLA type.

As for this clonotype: Antigen: not known.

V was pared by 4 bases and J by 3 bases, with 21 bases between. The CDR3 totals 17 residues. From germline, CDR1 is SEHNR and CDR2 FQNEAQ (reference sequence). Findings and caveats of the study: CMV carriers having the relevant HLA were flagged by cumulative public TCR beta family frequency. HLA-C-restricted, CMV-specific TCR beta clonotypes were dominant ex vivo.

Each CDR3 protein is one row after TCRdb ran MiXCR on the reads. Altogether a few hundred thousand distinct CDR3 sequences are present, approximately 40% being singletons, with the ten largest covering 40% to 60%. This TCR derives from a human donor in good health (CMV status not recorded). Some clones in this sample may be carry-over from other donors' samples. The material sequenced was cultured PBMCs, taken from culture after CMV antigen stimulation. The chain carries TRBV7-9 and TRBJ1-2; the D gene is possibly TRBD1 (5 bases). The CDR3 loop reads CASSSTNSRVADYGYTF. CDR3 nucleotides: TGTGCCAGCAGCTCTACCAATTCCAGGGTAGCAGACTATGGCTACACCTTC.